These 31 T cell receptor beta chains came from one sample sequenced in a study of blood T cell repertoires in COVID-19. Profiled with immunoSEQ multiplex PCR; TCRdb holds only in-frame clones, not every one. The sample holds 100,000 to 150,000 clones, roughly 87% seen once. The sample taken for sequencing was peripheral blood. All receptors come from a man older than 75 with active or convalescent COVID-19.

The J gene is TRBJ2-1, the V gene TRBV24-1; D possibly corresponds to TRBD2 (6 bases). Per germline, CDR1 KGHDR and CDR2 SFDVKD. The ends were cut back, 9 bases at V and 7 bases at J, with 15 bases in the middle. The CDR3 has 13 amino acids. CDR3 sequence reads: CATGGARLNEQFF. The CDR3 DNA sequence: TGTGCCACCGGAGGGGCCAGGCTAAATGAGCAGTTCTTC.

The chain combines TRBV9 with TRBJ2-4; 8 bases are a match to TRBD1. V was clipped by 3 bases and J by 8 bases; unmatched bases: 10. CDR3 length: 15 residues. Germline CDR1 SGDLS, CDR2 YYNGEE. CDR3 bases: TGTGCCAGCAGCGCCGAAAAACAGGGGGGTGACATTCAGTACTTC. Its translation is CASSAEKQGGDIQYF.

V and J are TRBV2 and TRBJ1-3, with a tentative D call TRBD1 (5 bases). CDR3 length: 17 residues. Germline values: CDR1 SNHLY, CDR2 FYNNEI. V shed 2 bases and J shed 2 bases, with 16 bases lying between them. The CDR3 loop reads CASSELDAGRTGNTIYF. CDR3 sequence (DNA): TGTGCCAGCAGTGAATTGGACGCAGGGCGAACTGGAAACACCATATATTTT.

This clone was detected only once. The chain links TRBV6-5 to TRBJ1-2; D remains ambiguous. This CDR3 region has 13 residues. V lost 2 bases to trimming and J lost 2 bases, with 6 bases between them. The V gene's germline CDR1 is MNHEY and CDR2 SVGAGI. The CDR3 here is CASSYRENYGYTF. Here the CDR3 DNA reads TGTGCCAGCAGTTACAGGGAGAACTATGGCTACACCTTC.

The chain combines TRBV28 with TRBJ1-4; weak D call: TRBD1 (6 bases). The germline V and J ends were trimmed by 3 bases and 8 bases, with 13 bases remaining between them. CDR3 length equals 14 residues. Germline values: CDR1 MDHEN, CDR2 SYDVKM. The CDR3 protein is CASSFGGGGEKLFF. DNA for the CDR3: TGTGCCAGCAGTTTTGGGGGCGGAGGAGAAAAACTGTTTTTT.

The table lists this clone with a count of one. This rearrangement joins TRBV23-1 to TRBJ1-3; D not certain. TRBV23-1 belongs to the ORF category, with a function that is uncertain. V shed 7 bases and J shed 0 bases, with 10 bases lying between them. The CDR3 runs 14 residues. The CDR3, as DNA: TGCGCCAGCAACGAGGGCAGCTCTGGAAACACCATATATTTT. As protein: CASNEGSSGNTIYF.

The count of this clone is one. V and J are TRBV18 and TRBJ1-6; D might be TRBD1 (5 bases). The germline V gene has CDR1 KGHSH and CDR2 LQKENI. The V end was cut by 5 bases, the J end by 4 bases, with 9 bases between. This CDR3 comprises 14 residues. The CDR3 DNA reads TGTGCCAGCTCAATACAGGAGTATAATTCACCCCTCCACTTT. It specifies CASSIQEYNSPLHF.

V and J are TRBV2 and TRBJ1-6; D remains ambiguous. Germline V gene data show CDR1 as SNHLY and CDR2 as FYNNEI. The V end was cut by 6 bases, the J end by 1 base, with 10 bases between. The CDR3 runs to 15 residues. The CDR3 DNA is TGTGCCAGCAGCGCGGGGAGGTCCTATAATTCACCCCTCCACTTT. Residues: CASSAGRSYNSPLHF.

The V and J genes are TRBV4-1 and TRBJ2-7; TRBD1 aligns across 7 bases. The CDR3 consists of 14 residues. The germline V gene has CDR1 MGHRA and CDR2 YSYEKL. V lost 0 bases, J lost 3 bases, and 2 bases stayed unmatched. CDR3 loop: CASSQEPGGYEQYF. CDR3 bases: TGCGCCAGCAGCCAAGAACCAGGGGGCTACGAGCAGTACTTC.

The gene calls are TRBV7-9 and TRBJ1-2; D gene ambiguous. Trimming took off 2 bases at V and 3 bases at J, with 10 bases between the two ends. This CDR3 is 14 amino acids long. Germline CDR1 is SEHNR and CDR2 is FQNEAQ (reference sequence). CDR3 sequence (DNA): TGTGCCAGCAGCTTATTCGGTCGGGACTATGGCTACACCTTC. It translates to CASSLFGRDYGYTF.

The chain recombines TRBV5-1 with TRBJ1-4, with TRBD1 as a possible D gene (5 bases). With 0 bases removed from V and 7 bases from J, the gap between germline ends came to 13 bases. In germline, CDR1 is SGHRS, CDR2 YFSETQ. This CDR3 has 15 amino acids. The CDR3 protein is CASSLVQRDCEKLFF. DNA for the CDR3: TGCGCCAGCAGCTTGGTACAACGGGACTGTGAAAAACTGTTTTTT.

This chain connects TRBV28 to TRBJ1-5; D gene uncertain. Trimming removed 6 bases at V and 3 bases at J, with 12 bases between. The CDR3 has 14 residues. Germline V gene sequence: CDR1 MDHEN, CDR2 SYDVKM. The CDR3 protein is CASRRVGNNQPQHF. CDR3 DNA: TGTGCCAGCAGGCGGGTGGGGAACAATCAGCCCCAGCATTTT.

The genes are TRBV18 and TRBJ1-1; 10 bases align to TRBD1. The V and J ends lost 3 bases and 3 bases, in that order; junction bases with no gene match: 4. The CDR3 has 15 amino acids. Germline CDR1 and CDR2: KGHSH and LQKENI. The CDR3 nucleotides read TGTGCCAGCTCACCGGGACAGGGGTTCCACACTGAAGCTTTCTTT. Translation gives CASSPGQGFHTEAFF.

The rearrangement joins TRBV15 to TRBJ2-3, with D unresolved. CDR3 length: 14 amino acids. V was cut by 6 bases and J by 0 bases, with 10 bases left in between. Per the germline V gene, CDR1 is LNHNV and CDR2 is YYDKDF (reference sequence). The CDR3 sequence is CATRKLSSTDTQYF. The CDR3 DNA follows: TGTGCCACCAGAAAACTCTCTAGCACAGATACGCAGTATTTT.

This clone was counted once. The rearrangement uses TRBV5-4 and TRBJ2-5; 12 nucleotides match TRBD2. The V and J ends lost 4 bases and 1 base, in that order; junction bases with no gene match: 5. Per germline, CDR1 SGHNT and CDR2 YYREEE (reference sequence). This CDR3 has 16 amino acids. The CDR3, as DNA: TGTGCCAGCAGCCGCACGGGACTAGCGGGCCAAGAGACCCAGTACTTC. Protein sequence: CASSRTGLAGQETQYF.

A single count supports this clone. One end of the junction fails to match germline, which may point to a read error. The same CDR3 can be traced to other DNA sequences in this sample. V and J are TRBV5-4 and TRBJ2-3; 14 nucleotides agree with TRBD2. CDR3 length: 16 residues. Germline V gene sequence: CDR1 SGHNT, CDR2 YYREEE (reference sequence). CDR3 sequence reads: CASSLGLAGGTDTQYF. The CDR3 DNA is TGTGCCAGCAGTTTGGGACTAGCGGGAGGCACAGATACGCAGTATTTT.

The CDR3 DNA reads as TGTGCCAGCAGTTTATTTCCCAACGAGCAGTACTTC. Its translation: CASSLFPNEQYF. The genes are TRBV28 and TRBJ2-7; D is unclear. Trimming took 1 base from V and 5 from J, leaving 6 bases between them. Germline V gene sequence: CDR1 MDHEN, CDR2 SYDVKM. This CDR3 has 12 amino acids. Full variable domain (rest looked up from reference TRBV28 and TRBJ2-7): DVKVTQSSRYLVKRTGEKVFLECVQDMDHENMFWYRQDPGLGLRLIYFSYDVKMKEKGDIPEGYSVSREKKERFSLILESASTNQTSMYLCASSLFPNEQYFGPGTRLTVT.

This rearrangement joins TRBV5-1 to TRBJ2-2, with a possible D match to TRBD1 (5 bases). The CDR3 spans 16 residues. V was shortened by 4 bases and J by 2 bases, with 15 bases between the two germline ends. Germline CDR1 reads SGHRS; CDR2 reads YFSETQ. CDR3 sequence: CASSPVEQVNTGELFF. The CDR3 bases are TGCGCCAGCAGCCCCGTTGAACAGGTCAACACCGGGGAGCTGTTTTTT.

The CDR3 is CASSLSVGQVNTGELFF. CDR3 DNA sequence: TGTGCCAGCAGCCTAAGCGTGGGACAGGTGAACACCGGGGAGCTGTTTTTT. The chain is built from TRBV7-9 and TRBJ2-2; the match to TRBD1 covers 8 bases. This CDR3 has 17 residues. In germline, CDR1 is SEHNR, CDR2 FQNEAQ (reference sequence). The trim removed 5 bases at V and 1 base at J, leaving 9 bases unmatched. Full variable domain (rest looked up from reference TRBV7-9 and TRBJ2-2): DTGVSQNPRHKITKRGQNVTFRCDPISEHNRLYWYRQTLGQGPEFLTYFQNEAQLEKSRLLSDRFSAERPKGSFSTLEIQRTEQGDSAMYLCASSLSVGQVNTGELFFGEGSRLTVL.

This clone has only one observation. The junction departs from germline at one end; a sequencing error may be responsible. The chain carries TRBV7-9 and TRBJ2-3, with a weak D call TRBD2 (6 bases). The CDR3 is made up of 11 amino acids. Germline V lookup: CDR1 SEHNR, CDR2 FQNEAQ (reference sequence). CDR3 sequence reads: CASSAGTGGTF. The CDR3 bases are TGTGCCAGCAGCGCCGGCACAGGCGGGACTTTT.

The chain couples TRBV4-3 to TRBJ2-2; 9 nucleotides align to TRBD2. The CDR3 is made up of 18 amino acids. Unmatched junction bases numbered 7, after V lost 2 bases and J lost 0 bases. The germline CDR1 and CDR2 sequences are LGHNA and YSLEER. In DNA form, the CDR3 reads TGCGCCAGCAGCCAAATGACTAGCGGACCCGCGAACACCGGGGAGCTGTTTTTT. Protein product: CASSQMTSGPANTGELFF.

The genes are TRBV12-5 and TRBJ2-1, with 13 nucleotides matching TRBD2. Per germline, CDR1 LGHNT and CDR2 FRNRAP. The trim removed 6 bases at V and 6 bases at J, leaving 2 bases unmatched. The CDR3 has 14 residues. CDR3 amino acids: CASGGLAGLNEQFF. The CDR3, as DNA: TGTGCTAGTGGGGGACTAGCGGGACTCAATGAGCAGTTCTTC.

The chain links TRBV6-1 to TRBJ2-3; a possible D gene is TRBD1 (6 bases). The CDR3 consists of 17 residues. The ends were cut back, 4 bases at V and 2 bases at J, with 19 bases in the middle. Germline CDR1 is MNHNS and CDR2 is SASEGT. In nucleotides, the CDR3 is TGTGCCAGCAGTGCAAGACAGGCCAAGGTCCACACAGATACGCAGTATTTT. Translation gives CASSARQAKVHTDTQYF.

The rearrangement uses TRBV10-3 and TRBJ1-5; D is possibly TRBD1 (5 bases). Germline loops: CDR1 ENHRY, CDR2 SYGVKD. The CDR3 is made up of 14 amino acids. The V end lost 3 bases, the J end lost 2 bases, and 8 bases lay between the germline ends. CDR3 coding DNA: TGTGCCATCAGTGATGGGGGGGGCAATCAGCCCCAGCATTTT. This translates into CAISDGGGNQPQHF.

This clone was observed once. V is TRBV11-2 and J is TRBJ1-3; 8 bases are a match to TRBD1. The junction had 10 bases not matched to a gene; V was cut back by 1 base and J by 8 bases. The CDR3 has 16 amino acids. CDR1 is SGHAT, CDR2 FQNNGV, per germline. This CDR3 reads CASSLAGRTGRDTIYF. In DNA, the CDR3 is TGTGCCAGCAGCTTAGCGGGACGGACAGGGAGGGACACCATATATTTT.

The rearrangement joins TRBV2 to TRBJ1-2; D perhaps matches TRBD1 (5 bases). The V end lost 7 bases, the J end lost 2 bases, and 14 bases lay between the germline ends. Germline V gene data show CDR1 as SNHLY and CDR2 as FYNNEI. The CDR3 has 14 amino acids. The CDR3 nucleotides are TGTGCCAGCAAATTGGGGCTGCCAAACTATGGCTACACCTTC. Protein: CASKLGLPNYGYTF.

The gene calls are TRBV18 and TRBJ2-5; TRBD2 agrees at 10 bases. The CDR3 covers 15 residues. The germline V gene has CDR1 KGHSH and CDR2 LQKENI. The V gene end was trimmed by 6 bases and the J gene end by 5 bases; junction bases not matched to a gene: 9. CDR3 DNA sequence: TGTGCCAGCTCGCGACTAGCGGGCCACGGGGAGACCCAGTACTTC. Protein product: CASSRLAGHGETQYF.

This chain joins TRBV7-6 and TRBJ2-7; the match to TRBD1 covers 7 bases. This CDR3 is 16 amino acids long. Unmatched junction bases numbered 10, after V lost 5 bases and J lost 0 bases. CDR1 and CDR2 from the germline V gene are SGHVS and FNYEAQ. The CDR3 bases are TGTGCCAGCAGCCTCGGACAGGCCCAGGGCTCCTACGAGCAGTACTTC. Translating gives CASSLGQAQGSYEQYF. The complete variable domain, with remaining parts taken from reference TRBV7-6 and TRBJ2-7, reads GAGVSQSPRYKVTKRGQDVALRCDPISGHVSLYWYRQALGQGPEFLTYFNYEAQQDKSGLPNDRFSAERPEGSISTLTIQRTEQRDSAMYRCASSLGQAQGSYEQYFGPGTRLTVT.

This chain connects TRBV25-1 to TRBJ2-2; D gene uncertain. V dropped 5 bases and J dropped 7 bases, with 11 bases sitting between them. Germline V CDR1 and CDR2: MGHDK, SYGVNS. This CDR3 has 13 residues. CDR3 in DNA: TGTGCCAGCAGTCCCAGAATTGGCGGGGAGCTGTTTTTT. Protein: CASSPRIGGELFF.

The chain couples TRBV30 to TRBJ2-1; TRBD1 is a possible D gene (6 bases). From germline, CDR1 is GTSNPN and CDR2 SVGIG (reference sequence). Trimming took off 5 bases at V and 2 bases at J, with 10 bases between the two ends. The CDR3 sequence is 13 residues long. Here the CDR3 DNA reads TGTGCCTGGCAGGGGTCTCCCTACAATGAGCAGTTCTTC. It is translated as CAWQGSPYNEQFF.

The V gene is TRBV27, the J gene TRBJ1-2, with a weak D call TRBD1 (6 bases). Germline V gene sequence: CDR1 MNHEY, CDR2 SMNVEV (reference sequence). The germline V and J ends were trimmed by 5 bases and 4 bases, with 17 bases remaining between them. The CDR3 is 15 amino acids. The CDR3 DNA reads TGTGCCAGCAGTCCCCGGCACAGGGCCATCTATGGCTACACCTTC. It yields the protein CASSPRHRAIYGYTF.